The T cell receptor (beta chain) described here comes from a study of shared clonotypes between healthy human individuals. Findings of the study overall: Generally, naive subsets came out with larger estimated richness than memory subsets. Large depth notwithstanding, sorted-subset sequencing proved incomplete by rarefaction.

In the sorted-subset replicate PCRs, around 200 ng DNA, 25,000 to 35,000 T cell genomes, was used. Profiling relied on immunoSEQ multiplex PCR, and the TCRdb table lists in-frame clones only, not all of them. The repertoire holds around 1,900,000 clones, with roughly 93% as singletons. The CDR3 sequence is 16 residues long. V shed 6 bases and J shed 4 bases, with 19 bases lying between them. Germline V gene lookup returns CDR1 SNHLY and CDR2 FYNNEI. In regard to this clone: Its antigen is still unknown.

CD45RO-negative CD8 cells positively selected for CCR7 made up the naive population, which excluded terminally differentiated effector memory CD45RA+ cells. The donor cohort consisted entirely of Caucasian adults residing in Nashville, Tennessee. The chain employs TRBV2 and TRBJ2-1; a weak D match, TRBD1 (6 bases). The sequenced sample consisted of naive CD8+ T cells from PBMCs. The sequence derives from a man aged 18 to 30 in good health. Some clones in this sample may be carry-over from other donors' samples. The CDR3 sequence: CASSQRGGVVYNEQFF. DNA for the CDR3: TGTGCCAGCAGCCAAAGAGGGGGAGTCGTATACAATGAGCAGTTCTTC.